This T cell receptor (beta chain) was observed in a study of response to subunit inactivated influenza vaccine. MiXCR, run by TCRdb on the RT-PCR reads, gives a single entry per CDR3 protein. The sample holds about 570,000 distinct CDR3 sequences; approximately 10% are singletons and the top ten take more than 9.5%. CDR3 length equals 14 residues. Per the germline V gene, CDR1 is LNHNV and CDR2 is YYDKDF (reference sequence). Trimming removed 3 bases from V and 2 bases from J, with 11 bases in between. This clonotype was seen repeatedly, ten times or more. These data were likewise used in another study, on T cells expressing NK-cell markers. That source reports: As the method of synthesis, 5'RACE template switching with UMIs yielded TCR beta cDNA.

The source material was PBMCs from blood, sampled on the day of vaccination. This rearrangement joins TRBV15 to TRBJ2-7, with D possibly matching TRBD1 (6 bases). The clonotype comes from a man over 45 who received an inactivated influenza vaccine. CDR3 amino acids: CATSRQGQTYEQYF. In DNA, the CDR3 is TGTGCCACCAGCAGGCAAGGACAGACCTACGAGCAGTACTTC.